This T cell receptor (beta chain) was obtained from a study of neurological immune-mediated disorders. Time point reported: longitudinal time-point 2. Unsorted libraries were generated from 2 million PBMCs held at -80 degrees C. Via MiXCR, TCRdb re-called the 5' RACE reads, giving one row per CDR3 protein. The repertoire holds about 49,000 distinct CDR3 sequences, with about 12% as singletons. This clonotype was seen repeatedly, ten times or more. The sample comprised PBMCs. This receptor was taken from a male donor with HTLV-1-associated myelopathy (HAM/TSP).

The CDR3 region has the DNA TGTGCCAGCAGCTCGCGAAAACTCGGGGCGAACACTGAAGCTTTCTTT. Encoded protein: CASSSRKLGANTEAFF. This chain links TRBV7-3 with TRBJ1-1; perhaps TRBD1 as D (5 bases). The CDR3 runs to 16 residues. V lost 4 bases and J 1 base, leaving 16 bases between the germline ends. Germline loops: CDR1 SGHTA, CDR2 FQGTGA.